The table lists the clone carrying this TCR beta chain with many counts. Time point meaning: newly diagnosed GD, antithyroid drugs for less than 3 months. After RNA was extracted from PBMCs, the TCR library was made from it. Xi'an, China, was home to the endocrinology department that provided patients. The sample comes from a study of regulatory T cells in long-lasting Graves disease. V was clipped by 4 bases and J by 8 bases, with 18 bases between them. The CDR3 has 14 amino acids. Germline CDR1 reads MDHEN; CDR2 reads SYDVKM. In building TCR beta libraries, iRepertoire HTBI primers were used together with Arm-PCR of CDR3 regions. TCRdb passed the multiplex PCR reads through MiXCR, listing each CDR3 protein once. The sample records 400,000 to 550,000 distinct CDR3 sequences, 16% being singletons. These data were likewise used in another study, on T cells in Graves' hyperthyroidism and ophthalmopathy. That work adds: Clinical symptoms, serum thyroxine, TRAb, thyroid ultrasound and orbital computed tomography informed diagnoses.

The specimen was peripheral blood mononuclear cells (PBMCs), collected at new diagnosis, from a patient treated with antithyroid drugs. This receptor was identified in a woman younger than 35 with Graves disease. The chain carries TRBV28 and TRBJ2-7, with D maybe TRBD2 (6 bases). The CDR3 DNA reads as TGTGCCAGCAGTTCGTATAGCGGCAGCGTAAAGCAGTACTTC. The encoded protein is CASSSYSGSVKQYF.